This record concerns one T cell receptor beta chain sequence. Its antigen is unidentified. Per the germline V gene, CDR1 is KGHSH and CDR2 is LQKENI. Trimming took 5 bases from V and 5 from J; bases not matched to a gene: 3. This CDR3 comprises 13 residues. The source of the sample is a study of glioma-infiltrating T cells after dendritic cell vaccination. TCRB CDR3 was amplified from 2 ug genomic DNA or less. Libraries were prepared by immunoSEQ multiplex PCR; TCRdb keeps only in-frame clonotypes and omits some of them. This table holds 99,000 or so clones, around 89% found once. Study results and limitations: TCR clonality showed no direct relationship with survival.

Time point reported: after dendritic cell vaccination, including at tumor progression/relapse. Isocitrate dehydrogenase mutation was absent in all glioblastoma patients. The chain recombines TRBV18 with TRBJ2-7; 10 bases agree with TRBD2. The source is a human donor with glioblastoma. The material sequenced was blood, taken after dendritic cell vaccination. This chain's CDR3 is CASSTGLANEQYF. The DNA of the CDR3 is TGTGCCAGCTCAACGGGACTAGCGAACGAGCAGTACTTC.